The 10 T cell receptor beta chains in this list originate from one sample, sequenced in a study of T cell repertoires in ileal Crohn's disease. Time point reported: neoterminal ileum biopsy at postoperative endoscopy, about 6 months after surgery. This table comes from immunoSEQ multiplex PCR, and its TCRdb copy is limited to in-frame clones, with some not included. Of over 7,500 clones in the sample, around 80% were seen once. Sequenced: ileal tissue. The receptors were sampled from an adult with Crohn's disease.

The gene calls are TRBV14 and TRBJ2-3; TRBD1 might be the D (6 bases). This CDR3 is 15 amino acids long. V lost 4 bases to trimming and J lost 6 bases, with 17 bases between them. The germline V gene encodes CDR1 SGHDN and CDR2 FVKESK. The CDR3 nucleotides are TGTGCCAGCAGCCTCAATGGGGGCCCACAGGATACGCAGTATTTT. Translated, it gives CASSLNGGPQDTQYF.

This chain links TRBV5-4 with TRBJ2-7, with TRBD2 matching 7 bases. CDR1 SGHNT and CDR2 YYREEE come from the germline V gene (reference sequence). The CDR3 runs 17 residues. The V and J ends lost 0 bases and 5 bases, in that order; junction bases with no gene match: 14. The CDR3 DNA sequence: TGTGCCAGCAGCTTGGGGGTTGGGGAGGGAGTTTTCAACGAGCAGTACTTC. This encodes CASSLGVGEGVFNEQYF.

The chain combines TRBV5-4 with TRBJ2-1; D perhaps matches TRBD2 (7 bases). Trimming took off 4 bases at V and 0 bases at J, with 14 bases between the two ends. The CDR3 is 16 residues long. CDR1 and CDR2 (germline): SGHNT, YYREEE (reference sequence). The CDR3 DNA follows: TGTGCCAGCAGCCCGGGGGGCGTAAGCTCCTACAATGAGCAGTTCTTC. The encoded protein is CASSPGGVSSYNEQFF.

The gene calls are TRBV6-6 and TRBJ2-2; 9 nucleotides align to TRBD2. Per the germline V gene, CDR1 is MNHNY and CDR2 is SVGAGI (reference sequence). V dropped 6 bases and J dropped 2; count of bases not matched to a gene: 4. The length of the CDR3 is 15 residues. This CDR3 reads CASRSSGVNTGELFF. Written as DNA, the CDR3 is TGTGCCAGCAGATCTAGCGGGGTTAACACCGGGGAGCTGTTTTTT.

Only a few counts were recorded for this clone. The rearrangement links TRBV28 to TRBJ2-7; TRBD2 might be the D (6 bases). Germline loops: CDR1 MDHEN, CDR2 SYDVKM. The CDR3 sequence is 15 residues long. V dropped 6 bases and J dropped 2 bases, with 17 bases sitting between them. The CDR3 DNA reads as TGTGCCAGCAGACCCGGAGGGACCGAAACCTACGAGCAGTACTTC. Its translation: CASRPGGTETYEQYF.

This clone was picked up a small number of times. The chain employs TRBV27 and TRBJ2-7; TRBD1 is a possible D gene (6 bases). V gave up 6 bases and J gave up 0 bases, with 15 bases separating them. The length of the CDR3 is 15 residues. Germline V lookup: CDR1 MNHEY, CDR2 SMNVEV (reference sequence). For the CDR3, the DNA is TGTGCCAGCAGGTCACAGGGTAGGAGCTCCTACGAGCAGTACTTC. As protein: CASRSQGRSSYEQYF.

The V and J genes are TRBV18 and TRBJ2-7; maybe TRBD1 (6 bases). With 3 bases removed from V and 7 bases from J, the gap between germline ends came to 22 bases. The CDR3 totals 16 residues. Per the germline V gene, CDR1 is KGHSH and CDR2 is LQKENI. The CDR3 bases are TGTGCCAGCTCACCTAATTTGAACAGGGCGATGGGGGAGCAGTACTTC. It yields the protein CASSPNLNRAMGEQYF.

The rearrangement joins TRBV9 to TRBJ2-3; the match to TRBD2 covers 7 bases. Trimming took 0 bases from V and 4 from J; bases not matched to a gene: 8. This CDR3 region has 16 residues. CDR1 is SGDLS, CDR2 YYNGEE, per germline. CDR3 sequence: CASSVVEGGSADTQYF. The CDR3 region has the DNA TGTGCCAGCAGCGTAGTCGAAGGCGGGAGCGCAGATACGCAGTATTTT.

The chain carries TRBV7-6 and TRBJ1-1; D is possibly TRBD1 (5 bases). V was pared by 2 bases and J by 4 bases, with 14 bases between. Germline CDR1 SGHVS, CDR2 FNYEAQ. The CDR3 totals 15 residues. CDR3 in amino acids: CASSLRSGGGTEAFF. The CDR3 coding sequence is TGTGCCAGCAGCTTACGCTCTGGGGGAGGCACTGAAGCTTTCTTT.

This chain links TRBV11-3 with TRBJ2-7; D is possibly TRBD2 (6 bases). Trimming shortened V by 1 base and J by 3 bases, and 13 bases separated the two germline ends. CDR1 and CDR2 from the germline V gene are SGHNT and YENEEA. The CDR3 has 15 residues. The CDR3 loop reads CASSLGPGRIYEQYF. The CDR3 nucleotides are TGTGCCAGCAGCTTAGGTCCAGGGAGGATCTACGAGCAGTACTTC.